The rows below give T cell receptor beta chains drawn from one sample of a study of blood T cell repertoires in COVID-19. TCRdb's table, derived via immunoSEQ multiplex PCR, lists solely in-frame clones and lacks some. Of about 160,000 clones listed, more than 75% are singletons. The material sequenced was peripheral blood. These TCRs come from a woman aged 65 to 85 with COVID-19, enrolled during active disease. Both conserved end residues are trimmed from each CDR3. The D gene is left open where the match is weak. Some rows have no size entry. The others give once, few or many, or a class for an expanded clone.

v_gene	d_gene	abundance	j_gene	CDR3aa
TRBV5-5	TRBD1	once	TRBJ1-1	ASRTVPGQGAGAF
TRBV6-2/TRBV6-3	TRBD1	.	TRBJ1-1	ASSYKMQGAGTEAF
TRBV30	.	.	TRBJ1-4	AWSLLAGSTNEKLF
TRBV4-2	.	.	TRBJ2-1	ASSQTSPSYNEQF
TRBV9	TRBD2	.	TRBJ2-3	ASSVVTSGVSDTQY
TRBV10-1	TRBD1	.	TRBJ1-6	ASSRDSNSPLH
TRBV30	TRBD2	.	TRBJ2-3	AWSVGLAGGGDTQY
TRBV10-3	.	few	TRBJ1-2	AINPDSSYGYT
TRBV5-1	TRBD1	.	TRBJ2-2	ASSRHRGNTGELF
TRBV3-1/TRBV3-2	TRBD1	.	TRBJ1-1	ASSLFRPGQGLVDTEAF
TRBV30	TRBD1	.	TRBJ1-2	AWSGGTGQNPYGYT
TRBV7-6	.	once	TRBJ2-2	ASSLGGGRGTGELF
TRBV5-1	.	.	TRBJ1-2	ARSLAGGGYGYT
TRBV2	TRBD1	few	TRBJ1-1	ASKDRGPLAF
TRBV30	.	.	TRBJ1-4	AWRPVRGAGGEKLF
TRBV5-1	TRBD2	.	TRBJ2-5	ASSLGGPRGVETQY
TRBV9	TRBD2	once	TRBJ2-3	ASSVTERGRDTQY
TRBV5-5	TRBD2	.	TRBJ2-3	ASSLVSGGPDTQY
TRBV28	.	.	TRBJ2-5	ASRPTGLETQY
TRBV6-6	TRBD1	.	TRBJ1-2	ASTTGQGNIYGYT
TRBV29-1	.	.	TRBJ1-2	SVEYGQSYGYT
TRBV2	.	.	TRBJ1-2	ANLEGVGYGYT
TRBV10-3	TRBD1	.	TRBJ1-3	AISSRGTGAGNTIY
TRBV7-3	.	.	TRBJ2-2	ASSSGGNTGELF
TRBV2	TRBD1	.	TRBJ1-4	ASTTTTGIGEKLF
TRBV30	TRBD1	.	TRBJ1-2	AWSPTWDRKIYGYT
TRBV7-9	TRBD1	.	TRBJ1-1	ASSPLGTGGLAF
TRBV9	.	.	TRBJ1-5	ASSVDRDQPQH
TRBV27	.	.	TRBJ1-2	ASSSRRQRPNYGYT
TRBV28	.	.	TRBJ1-1	ASRGYTEAF
TRBV29-1	.	.	TRBJ2-7	SGLDISYEQY
TRBV11-3	TRBD1	.	TRBJ2-1	ASSVQGSEQF
TRBV24-1	TRBD1	.	TRBJ2-1	ATSGPDRGIVDEQF
TRBV3-1/TRBV3-2	TRBD1	.	TRBJ1-5	ASSHTNPGGMNQPQH
TRBV6-2/TRBV6-3	.	.	TRBJ1-5	ASSLRGGSNQPQH
TRBV7-9	TRBD2	.	TRBJ2-2	ASSSWGGGAHGELF
TRBV19	TRBD1	once	TRBJ1-3	ASRRTTGGVYGNTIY
TRBV28	.	.	TRBJ1-2	ASSLFGGRAGGGYT